This entry is about one T cell receptor (beta chain). No antigen is known for it. TCRdb re-called the reads with MiXCR, one entry per CDR3 protein. The sample consists of fewer than 850,000 distinct CDR3 sequences, about 28% of them appearing once. Germline V gene lookup returns CDR1 MGHRA and CDR2 YSYEKL. CDR3 length: 14 amino acids. V lost 4 bases to trimming and J lost 6 bases, with 12 bases between them. This specimen comes from a study of T cell repertoires in cytomegalovirus infection. Overall study context: Alongside well-studied HLA-B-restricted CMV epitopes, recently identified HLA-C-restricted CMV epitopes were also used. Public TCR beta signature analysis indicated the presence of both CMV infection and matching HLA type. Findings and limits, study-wide: Ex vivo, HLA-C-restricted CMV-specific TCR beta clonotypes prevailed over the rest of the response. Cumulative frequency of public TCR beta families picked out carriers of CMV plus the relevant HLA.

The chain links TRBV4-1 to TRBJ1-4; D is unclear. The sequencing used cultured CD8+ T cells from PBMCs, collected from culture after CMV antigen stimulation. This clonotype was sampled from a human donor in good health (CMV status not recorded). Some clones in this sample may be carry-over from other donors' samples. CDR3 loop: CASSLGWVDEKLFF. The CDR3 DNA reads as TGCGCCAGCAGCCTAGGGTGGGTTGATGAAAAACTGTTTTTT.